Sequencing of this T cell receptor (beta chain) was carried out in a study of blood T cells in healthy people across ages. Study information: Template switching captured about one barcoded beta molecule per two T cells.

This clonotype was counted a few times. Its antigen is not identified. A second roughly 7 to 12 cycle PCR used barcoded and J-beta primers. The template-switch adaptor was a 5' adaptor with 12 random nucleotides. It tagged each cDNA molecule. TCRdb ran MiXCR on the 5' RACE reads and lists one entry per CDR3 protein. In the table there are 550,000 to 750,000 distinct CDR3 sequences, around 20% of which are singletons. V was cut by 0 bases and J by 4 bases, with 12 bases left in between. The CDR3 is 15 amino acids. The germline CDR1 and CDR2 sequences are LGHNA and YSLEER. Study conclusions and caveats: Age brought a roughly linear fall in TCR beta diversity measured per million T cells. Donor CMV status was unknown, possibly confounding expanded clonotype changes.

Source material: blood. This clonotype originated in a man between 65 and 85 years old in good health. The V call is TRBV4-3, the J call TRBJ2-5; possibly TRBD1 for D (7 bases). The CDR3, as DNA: TGCGCCAGCAGCCAAGACTACAGGGGAGGAGAGACCCAGTACTTC. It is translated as CASSQDYRGGETQYF.